Below are 9 T cell receptor beta chains sequenced from a single sample in a study of cytomegalovirus exposure and HLA in healthy donors. TCRdb's copy holds only in-frame clones and misses some; the assay was immunoSEQ multiplex PCR. The sample has some 150,000 clones, about 88% seen once. Sample: PBMCs. These receptors all stem from a woman younger than 35 in good health and CMV-seropositive.

The chain has TRBV7-9 and TRBJ2-7, with no clear D. This CDR3 comprises 13 residues. Trimming cost V 2 bases and J 0 bases, with 5 bases left between them. Germline CDR1 and CDR2: SEHNR and FQNEAQ (reference sequence). The CDR3 DNA reads TGTGCCAGCAGCTTAAGCTTCTCCTACGAGCAGTACTTC. Amino acids: CASSLSFSYEQYF. The complete variable domain, with remaining parts taken from reference TRBV7-9 and TRBJ2-7, reads DTGVSQNPRHKITKRGQNVTFRCDPISEHNRLYWYRQTLGQGPEFLTYFQNEAQLEKSRLLSDRFSAERPKGSFSTLEIQRTEQGDSAMYLCASSLSFSYEQYFGPGTRLTVT.

V usage is TRBV11-3 and J usage is TRBJ2-7; 9 bases line up with TRBD1. Germline CDR1 is SGHNT and CDR2 is YENEEA. V dropped 7 bases and J dropped 0; count of bases not matched to a gene: 4. The CDR3 is 14 residues long. The CDR3 sequence: CASNGQGSSYEQYF. The CDR3 DNA reads TGTGCCAGCAACGGACAGGGGAGCTCCTACGAGCAGTACTTC. Looking up the rest from reference TRBV11-3 and TRBJ2-7 gives the full variable domain: EAGVVQSPRYKIIEKKQPVAFWCNPISGHNTLYWYLQNLGQGPELLIRYENEEAVDDSQLPKDRFSAERLKGVDSTLKIQPAELGDSAVYLCASNGQGSSYEQYFGPGTRLTVT.

This clone was detected only a few times. The chain recombines TRBV5-4 with TRBJ1-2; 9 nucleotides align to TRBD1. J gave up 3 bases and V 4 bases, and 4 bases lay outside the gene matches. Germline V gene lookup returns CDR1 SGHNT and CDR2 YYREEE (reference sequence). This CDR3 contains 14 residues. The CDR3 loop is CASSPRTGDYGYTF. Written as DNA, the CDR3 is TGTGCCAGCAGCCCCCGGACAGGGGACTATGGCTACACCTTC.

This chain uses TRBV4-1 with TRBJ2-7, with D hard to call. Trimming cost V 2 bases and J 0 bases, with 5 bases left between them. The length of the CDR3 is 13 residues. Germline CDR1 reads MGHRA; CDR2 reads YSYEKL. CDR3 sequence reads: CASSQRSSYEQYF. The CDR3 nucleotides read TGCGCCAGCAGCCAACGGAGCTCCTACGAGCAGTACTTC.

The chain carries TRBV19 and TRBJ2-7; D gene unclear. V was trimmed by 1 base and J by 3 bases, leaving 13 bases between them. The germline V gene has CDR1 LNHDA and CDR2 SQIVND (reference sequence). This CDR3 has 15 residues. The CDR3 coding sequence is TGTGCCAGTAGTATAGTGTGGCAGGCCGGCTACGAGCAGTACTTC. This gives the protein CASSIVWQAGYEQYF.

The chain combines TRBV6-1 with TRBJ1-2; 7 nucleotides match TRBD1. The CDR3 runs to 15 residues. V shed 1 base and J 0 bases; nucleotides not matched to a gene: 2. CDR1 MNHNS and CDR2 SASEGT come from the germline V gene. CDR3 coding DNA: TGTGCCAGCAGTGAAGGGGGACAGCCTAACTATGGCTACACCTTC. Translating gives CASSEGGQPNYGYTF.

V is TRBV5-1 and J is TRBJ2-1; TRBD2 matches 8 bases. This CDR3 contains 14 residues. Trimming took 3 bases from V and 4 from J; bases not matched to a gene: 3. CDR1 is SGHRS, CDR2 YFSETQ, per germline. This CDR3 reads CASSSGLGYNEQFF. In DNA, the CDR3 is TGCGCCAGCAGCTCGGGACTAGGGTACAATGAGCAGTTCTTC.

CDR3 DNA: TGTGCCAGCAGCTCCGCCGGGACTAGAGACAACGAGCAGTACTTC. This encodes CASSSAGTRDNEQYF. The chain couples TRBV11-1 to TRBJ2-7; 8 bases are a match to TRBD2. Germline assignment: CDR1 SGHAT and CDR2 FQDESV (reference sequence). This CDR3 comprises 15 residues. The V and J ends lost 4 bases and 5 bases, in that order; junction bases with no gene match: 10.

The chain uses TRBV6-1 and TRBJ2-7; TRBD1 aligns across 9 bases. This CDR3 has 14 residues. From germline, CDR1 is MNHNS and CDR2 SASEGT. The J segment lost 3 bases and the V segment lost 2 bases, leaving 2 bases of the junction unmatched. The chain's CDR3 is CASSEMGQGYEQYF. For the CDR3, the DNA is TGTGCCAGCAGTGAAATGGGACAGGGCTACGAGCAGTACTTC.